The entry below gives a single T cell receptor beta chain sequence along with its context. The data originate from a study of cytomegalovirus exposure and HLA in healthy donors. Both 60 Vbeta primers and 13 Jbeta primers went into the PCR. The protocol was immunoSEQ multiplex PCR, while the TCRdb copy is restricted to in-frame clones and leaves out a portion. Seen here are tens of thousands of clones, approximately 80% observed once, and the top ten hold roughly 3%. V dropped 2 bases and J dropped 0 bases, with 17 bases sitting between them. The CDR3 runs to 17 residues. The germline V gene has CDR1 SQVTM and CDR2 ANQGSEA.

The rearrangement joins TRBV29-1 to TRBJ2-1; TRBD2 is a possible D gene (6 bases). Sequencing input: PBMCs. This receptor was taken from a woman in her 40s in good health and CMV-seronegative. CDR3 sequence: CSVESQAGPSSYNEQFF. In nucleotides, the CDR3 is TGCAGCGTTGAATCTCAAGCGGGCCCCAGCTCCTACAATGAGCAGTTCTTC.